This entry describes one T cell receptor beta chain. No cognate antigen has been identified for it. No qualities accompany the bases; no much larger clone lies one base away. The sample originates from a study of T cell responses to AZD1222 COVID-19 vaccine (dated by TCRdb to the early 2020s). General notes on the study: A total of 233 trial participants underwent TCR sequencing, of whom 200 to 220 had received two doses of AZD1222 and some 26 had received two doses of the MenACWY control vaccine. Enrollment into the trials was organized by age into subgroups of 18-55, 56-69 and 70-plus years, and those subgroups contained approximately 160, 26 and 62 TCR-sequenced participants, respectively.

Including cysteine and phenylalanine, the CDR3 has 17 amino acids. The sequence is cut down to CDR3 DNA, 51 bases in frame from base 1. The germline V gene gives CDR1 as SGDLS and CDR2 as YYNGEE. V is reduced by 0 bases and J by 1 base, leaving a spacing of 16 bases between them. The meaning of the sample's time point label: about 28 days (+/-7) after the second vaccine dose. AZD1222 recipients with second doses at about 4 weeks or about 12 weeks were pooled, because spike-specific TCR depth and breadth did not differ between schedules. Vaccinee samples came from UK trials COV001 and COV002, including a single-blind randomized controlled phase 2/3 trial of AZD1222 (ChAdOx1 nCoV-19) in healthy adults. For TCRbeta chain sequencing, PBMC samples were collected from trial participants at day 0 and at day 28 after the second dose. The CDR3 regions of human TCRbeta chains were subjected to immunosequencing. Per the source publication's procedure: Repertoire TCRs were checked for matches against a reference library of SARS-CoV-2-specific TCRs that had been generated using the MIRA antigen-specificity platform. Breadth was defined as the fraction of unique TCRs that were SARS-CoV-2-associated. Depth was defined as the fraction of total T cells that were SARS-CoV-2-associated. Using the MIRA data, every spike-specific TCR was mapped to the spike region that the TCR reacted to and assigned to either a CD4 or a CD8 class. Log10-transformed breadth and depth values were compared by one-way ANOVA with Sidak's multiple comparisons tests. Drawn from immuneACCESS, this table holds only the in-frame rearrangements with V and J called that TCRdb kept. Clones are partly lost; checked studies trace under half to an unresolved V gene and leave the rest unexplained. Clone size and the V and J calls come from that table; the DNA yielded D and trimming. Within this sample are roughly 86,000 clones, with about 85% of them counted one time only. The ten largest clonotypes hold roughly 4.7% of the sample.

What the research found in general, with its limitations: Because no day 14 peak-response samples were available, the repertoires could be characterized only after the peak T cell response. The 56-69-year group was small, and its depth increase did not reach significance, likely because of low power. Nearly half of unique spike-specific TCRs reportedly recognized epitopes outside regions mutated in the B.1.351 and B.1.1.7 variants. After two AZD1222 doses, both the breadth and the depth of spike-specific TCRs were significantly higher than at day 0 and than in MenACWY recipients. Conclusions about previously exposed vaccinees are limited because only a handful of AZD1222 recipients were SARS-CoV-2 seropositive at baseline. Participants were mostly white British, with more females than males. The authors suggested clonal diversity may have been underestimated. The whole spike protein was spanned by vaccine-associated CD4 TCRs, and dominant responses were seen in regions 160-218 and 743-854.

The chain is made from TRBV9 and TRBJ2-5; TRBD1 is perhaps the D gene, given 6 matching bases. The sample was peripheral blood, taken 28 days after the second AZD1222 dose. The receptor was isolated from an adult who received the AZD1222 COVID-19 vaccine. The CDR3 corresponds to CASSVGGQGPFQETQYF. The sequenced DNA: TGTGCCAGCAGCGTAGGTGGGCAGGGGCCCTTCCAAGAGACCCAGTACTTC.